The next 7 T cell receptor beta chains were all read from a single sample in a study of shared clonotypes between healthy human individuals. Sequencing used immunoSEQ multiplex PCR; TCRdb keeps in-frame clones, though not all of them. In the table there are over 2,000,000 clones, around 95% of which are singletons. Terminally differentiated effector memory CD45RA+ cells were left out of the naive CD8 fraction, which was CD45RO-negative and positively selected for CCR7. Sequencing used naive CD8+ T cells from PBMCs. The source is a man aged 18 to 30 in good health. Some clones in this sample may be carry-over from other donors' samples.

A single count supports this clone. At the DNA level, this CDR3 is encoded by other sequences in the same sample as well. This sequence joins TRBV27 and TRBJ2-7; D is uncertain. Germline V gene sequence: CDR1 MNHEY, CDR2 SMNVEV (reference sequence). V lost 4 bases, J lost 4 bases, and 5 bases lay in between. The CDR3 is 11 residues long. The chain's CDR3 is CASSSGYEQYF. In nucleotides, the CDR3 is TGTGCCAGCAGTTCAGGTTACGAGCAGTACTTC.

Turning to this clone: Other DNA sequences in this specimen translate into the identical CDR3. The chain carries TRBV7-8 and TRBJ2-1; D gene ambiguous. V was clipped by 5 bases and J by 4 bases, with 15 bases between them. This CDR3 is built from 15 residues. The germline V gene has CDR1 SGHVS and CDR2 FQNEAQ. This CDR3 is CASSPLAGAYNEQFF. The CDR3 DNA reads TGTGCCAGCAGCCCCCTTGCCGGCGCGTACAATGAGCAGTTCTTC.

The chain uses TRBV5-1 and TRBJ2-7, with 10 positions matching TRBD2. CDR3 length: 15 amino acids. Trimming at V came to 1 base and at J to 4 bases, leaving 5 bases not matched to a gene. CDR1 and CDR2 (germline): SGHRS, YFSETQ. The CDR3 DNA is TGCGCCAGCAGCTTGACTAGCGGGAAACAGTACGAGCAGTACTTC. It is translated as CASSLTSGKQYEQYF.

CDR3 DNA: TGTGCCACCAGCAGAGTCCGGGGGGCGAGGCAGCCCCAGCATTTT. Translation: CATSRVRGARQPQHF. The chain has TRBV15 and TRBJ1-5, with a weak D call TRBD1 (6 bases). This CDR3 spans 15 amino acids. CDR1 LNHNV and CDR2 YYDKDF come from the germline V gene (reference sequence). V was shortened by 1 base and J by 7 bases, with 14 bases between the two germline ends.

The rearrangement links TRBV10-3 to TRBJ2-1; D remains unclear. Germline V gene data show CDR1 as ENHRY and CDR2 as SYGVKD. V lost 0 bases and J lost 7, with 16 bases in between. The CDR3 is 16 amino acids. CDR3 loop: CAISESTTWGWNEQFF. The CDR3 DNA sequence: TGTGCCATCAGTGAGTCGACCACATGGGGATGGAATGAGCAGTTCTTC.

V and J are TRBV7-9 and TRBJ2-3, with D possibly matching TRBD2 (6 bases). The CDR3 consists of 16 residues. In germline, CDR1 is SEHNR, CDR2 FQNEAQ (reference sequence). Trimming shortened V by 5 bases and J by 0 bases, and 15 bases separated the two germline ends. The CDR3 region is CASSPAAGASTDTQYF. The CDR3 coding sequence is TGTGCCAGCAGCCCCGCAGCGGGCGCTAGCACAGATACGCAGTATTTT. Variable domain in full (rest from reference TRBV7-9 and TRBJ2-3): DTGVSQNPRHKITKRGQNVTFRCDPISEHNRLYWYRQTLGQGPEFLTYFQNEAQLEKSRLLSDRFSAERPKGSFSTLEIQRTEQGDSAMYLCASSPAAGASTDTQYFGPGTRLTVL.

The CDR3 nucleotides are TGTGCCAGCAGCGGGCTAGCGGGAGTGGGTAGGAGATTAACGGATACGCAGTATTTT. This encodes CASSGLAGVGRRLTDTQYF. V gene TRBV13 combines with J gene TRBJ2-3; TRBD2 matches 10 bases. The CDR3 covers 19 residues. Trimming at V came to 5 bases and at J to 6 bases, leaving 20 bases not matched to a gene. Per germline, CDR1 PRHDT and CDR2 FYEKMQ (reference sequence).